These 8 T cell receptor beta chains share one sample of origin, sequenced in a study of response to subunit inactivated influenza vaccine. TCRdb reprocessed the RT-PCR reads with MiXCR, giving one entry per CDR3 protein. The data contain 700,000 to 900,000 distinct CDR3 sequences, around 20% of them singletons. The input for sequencing was PBMCs from blood, taken about 5 days after vaccination. The receptors were gathered from a man between 50 and 59 years old who received an inactivated influenza vaccine.

This clonotype was observed a handful of times. The chain employs TRBV4-2 and TRBJ1-5; D ambiguous. V was clipped by 4 bases and J by 3 bases, with 10 bases between them. This CDR3 region has 14 residues. The germline gives CDR1 LGHNA, CDR2 YNFKEQ. Here the CDR3 DNA reads TGTGCCAGCAGCCGTGACGGATACAATCAGCCCCAGCATTTT. This gives the protein CASSRDGYNQPQHF.

Points on this clonotype: The junction does not match germline at one end; this may be a read error. The genes are TRBV5-1 and TRBJ2-5, with a weak D call TRBD2 (5 bases). Germline V gene data show CDR1 as SGHRS and CDR2 as YFSETQ. CDR3 size: 16 residues. This CDR3 is CASSEGGLLGQETQDF. The DNA for the CDR3 is TGCGCCAGCAGCGAAGGAGGTCTTCTCGGTCAAGAGACCCAGGACTTC. Complete variable domain (other parts from reference TRBV5-1 and TRBJ2-5): KAGVTQTPRYLIKTRGQQVTLSCSPISGHRSVSWYQQTPGQGLQFLFEYFSETQRNKGNFPGRFSGRQFSNSRSEMNVSTLELGDSALYLCASSEGGLLGQETQDFGPGTRLLVL.

This clonotype showed up many times. The rearrangement joins TRBV7-2 to TRBJ1-2; D not certain. CDR1 is SGHTA and CDR2 is FQGNSA in the germline V gene. The CDR3 is made up of 12 amino acids. Trimming removed 1 base at V and 2 bases at J, with 2 bases between. As DNA, the CDR3 is TGTGCCAGCAGCTTAGTCAACTATGGCTACACCTTC. It is translated as CASSLVNYGYTF. Together with reference TRBV7-2 and TRBJ1-2, the CDR3 gives the full variable domain: GAGVSQSPSNKVTEKGKDVELRCDPISGHTALYWYRQSLGQGLEFLIYFQGNSAPDKSGLPSDRFSAERTGGSVSTLTIQRTQQEDSAVYLCASSLVNYGYTFGSGTRLTVV.

This clonotype was detected a few times. The rearrangement uses TRBV6-4 and TRBJ1-1; D may be TRBD1 (6 bases). The CDR3 is 14 amino acids. The germline V gene has CDR1 MRHNA and CDR2 SNTAGT. The V end was cut by 0 bases, the J end by 8 bases, with 13 bases between. Here the CDR3 DNA reads TGTGCCAGCAGTGACTCGATTAGTACAGGGGAAGCTTTCTTT. Its protein is CASSDSISTGEAFF.

This clonotype was seen at least ten times. The V and J genes are TRBV12-3 or TRBV12-4 and TRBJ1-6; D not certain. This CDR3 is 14 amino acids long. The V and J ends lost 1 base and 6 bases respectively, with 7 bases between them. CDR3 sequence reads: CASSLGPPNSPLHF. In DNA, the CDR3 is TGTGCCAGCAGTTTAGGACCGCCTAATTCACCCCTCCACTTT.

This clonotype appeared a few times. The chain employs TRBV20-1 and TRBJ1-4; the D gene is possibly TRBD1 (6 bases). Germline V gene sequence: CDR1 DFQATT, CDR2 SNEGSKA (reference sequence). The CDR3 loop spans 14 amino acids. The V end lost 6 bases, the J end lost 5 bases, and 16 bases lay between the germline ends. The CDR3 DNA is TGCAGTGCGGCGTATGGGACAAGGAATGAAAAACTGTTTTTT. This translates into CSAAYGTRNEKLFF.

The CDR3 sequence is CSARDLAGRGDTQYF. The CDR3 DNA follows: TGCAGTGCTAGAGATTTAGCAGGTCGGGGAGATACGCAGTATTTT. The V gene is TRBV20-1, the J gene TRBJ2-3, with D possibly matching TRBD2 (5 bases). Germline values: CDR1 DFQATT, CDR2 SNEGSKA (reference sequence). The germline V and J ends were trimmed by 0 bases and 5 bases, with 15 bases remaining between them. The length of the CDR3 is 15 residues.

This clonotype was counted many times. The rearrangement joins TRBV29-1 to TRBJ2-7; 16 nucleotides line up with TRBD2. V lost 5 bases to trimming and J lost 3 bases; unmatched junction nucleotides: 16. The CDR3 has 19 amino acids. CDR1 and CDR2 from the germline V gene are SQVTM and ANQGSEA. The CDR3 DNA follows: TGCAGCGTTCGACAGGGGCCTCCGGGACTAGCGGGGGGGAACTACGAGCAGTACTTC. Translating it yields CSVRQGPPGLAGGNYEQYF.